This TCR beta chain was captured in a study of CD8+CD57+ T cells in acquired aplastic anemia. Study as a whole: DNA recovered from sorted CD4+ and CD8+ cells had a mean of approximately 3.2 ug.

The V and J ends lost 1 base and 4 bases, in that order; junction bases with no gene match: 17. Germline lookup yields CDR1 SGHAT and CDR2 FQNNGV. This CDR3 has 20 residues. This clonotype has ten or more counts. Its antigen is not identified. CDR3 and TCR beta VDJ profiling relied on genomic DNA as the template. In TCRdb, the reads were re-called with MiXCR into one record per CDR3 protein. The sample holds under 200,000 distinct CDR3 sequences; under 55% are singletons and the top ten take roughly 3.1%. General study findings and limits: No significant patient-versus-control difference appeared in CD8+ Simpson's diversity.

Sequencing was done on patients that had shown CD8+CD57+ cell expansion by flow cytometry. The chain carries TRBV11-2 and TRBJ2-7; 12 bases line up with TRBD2. The receptor was isolated from a human donor with aplastic anemia. Input material: sorted CD4+, CD8+, or CD8+CD57+ T cells (not recorded which) from PBMCs. The DNA of the CDR3 is TGTGCCAGCAGCTTAGTTCGGCGTACTAGCGGGGGGCGAATCGGGTACGAGCAGTACTTC. Translated: CASSLVRRTSGGRIGYEQYF.